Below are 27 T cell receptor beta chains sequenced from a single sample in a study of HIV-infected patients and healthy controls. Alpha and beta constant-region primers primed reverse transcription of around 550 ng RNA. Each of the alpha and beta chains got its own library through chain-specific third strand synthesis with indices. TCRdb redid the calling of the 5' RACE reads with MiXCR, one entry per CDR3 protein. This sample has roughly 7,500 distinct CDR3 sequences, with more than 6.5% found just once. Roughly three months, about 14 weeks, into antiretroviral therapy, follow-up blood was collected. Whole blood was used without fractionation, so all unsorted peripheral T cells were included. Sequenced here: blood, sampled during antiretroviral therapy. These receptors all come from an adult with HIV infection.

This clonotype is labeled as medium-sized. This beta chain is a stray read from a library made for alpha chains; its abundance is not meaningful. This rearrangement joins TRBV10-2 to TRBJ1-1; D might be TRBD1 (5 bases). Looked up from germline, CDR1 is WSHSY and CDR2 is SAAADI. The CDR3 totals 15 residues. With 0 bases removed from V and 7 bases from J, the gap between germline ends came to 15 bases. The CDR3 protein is CASSESKGLFDEAFF. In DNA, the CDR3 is TGCGCCAGCAGTGAGTCGAAGGGGCTTTTTGATGAAGCTTTCTTT.

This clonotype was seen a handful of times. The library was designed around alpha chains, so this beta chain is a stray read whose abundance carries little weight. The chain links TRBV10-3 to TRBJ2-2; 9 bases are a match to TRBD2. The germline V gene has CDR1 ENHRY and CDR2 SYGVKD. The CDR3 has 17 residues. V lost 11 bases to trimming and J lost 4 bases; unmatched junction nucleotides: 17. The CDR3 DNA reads TGTGCCGTAGGGGCGGCTAGCGGGATATTTAGCACCGGGGAGCTGTTTTTT. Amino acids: CAVGAASGIFSTGELFF.

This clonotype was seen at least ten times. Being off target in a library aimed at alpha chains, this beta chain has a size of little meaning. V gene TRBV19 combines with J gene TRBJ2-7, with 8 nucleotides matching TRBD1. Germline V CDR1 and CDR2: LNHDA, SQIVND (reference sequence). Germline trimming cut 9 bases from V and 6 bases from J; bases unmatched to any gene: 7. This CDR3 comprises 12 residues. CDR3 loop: CASLGQGGEQYF. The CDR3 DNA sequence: TGTGCCAGCCTTGGACAGGGCGGCGAGCAGTACTTC.

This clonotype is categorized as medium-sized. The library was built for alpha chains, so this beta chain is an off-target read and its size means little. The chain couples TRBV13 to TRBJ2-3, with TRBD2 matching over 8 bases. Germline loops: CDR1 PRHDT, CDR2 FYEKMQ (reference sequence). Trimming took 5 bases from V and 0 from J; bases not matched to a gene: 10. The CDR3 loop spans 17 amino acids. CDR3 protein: CASSGYAGGTSTDTQYF. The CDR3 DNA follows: TGTGCCAGCAGCGGCTATGCGGGAGGTACTAGCACAGATACGCAGTATTTT.

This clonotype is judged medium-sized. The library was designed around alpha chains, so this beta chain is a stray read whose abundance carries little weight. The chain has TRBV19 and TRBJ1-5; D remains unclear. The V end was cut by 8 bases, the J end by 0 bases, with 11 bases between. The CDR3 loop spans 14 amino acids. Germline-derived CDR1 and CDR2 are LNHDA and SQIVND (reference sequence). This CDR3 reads CASGWAISNQPQHF. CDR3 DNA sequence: TGTGCCAGTGGGTGGGCGATTAGCAATCAGCCCCAGCATTTT.

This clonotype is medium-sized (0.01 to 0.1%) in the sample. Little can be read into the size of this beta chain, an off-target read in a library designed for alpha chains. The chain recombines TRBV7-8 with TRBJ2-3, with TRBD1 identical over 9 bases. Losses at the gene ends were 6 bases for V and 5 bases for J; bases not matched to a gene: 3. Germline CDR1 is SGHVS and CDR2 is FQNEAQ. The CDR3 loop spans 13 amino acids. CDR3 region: CASRSTGGDTQYF. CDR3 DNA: TGTGCCAGCAGGTCGACAGGGGGAGATACGCAGTATTTT. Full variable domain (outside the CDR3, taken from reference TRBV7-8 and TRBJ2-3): GAGVSQSPRYKVAKRGQDVALRCDPISGHVSLFWYQQALGQGPEFLTYFQNEAQLDKSGLPSDRFFAERPEGSVSTLKIQRTQQEDSAVYLCASRSTGGDTQYFGPGTRLTVL.

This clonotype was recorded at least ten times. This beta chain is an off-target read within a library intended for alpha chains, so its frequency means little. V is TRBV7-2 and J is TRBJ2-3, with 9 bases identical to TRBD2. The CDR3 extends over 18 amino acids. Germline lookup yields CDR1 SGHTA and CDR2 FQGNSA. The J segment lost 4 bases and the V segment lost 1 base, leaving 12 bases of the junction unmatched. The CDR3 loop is CASSLENEVRLAADTQYF. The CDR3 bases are TGTGCCAGCAGCTTAGAGAATGAAGTAAGACTAGCGGCAGATACGCAGTATTTT.

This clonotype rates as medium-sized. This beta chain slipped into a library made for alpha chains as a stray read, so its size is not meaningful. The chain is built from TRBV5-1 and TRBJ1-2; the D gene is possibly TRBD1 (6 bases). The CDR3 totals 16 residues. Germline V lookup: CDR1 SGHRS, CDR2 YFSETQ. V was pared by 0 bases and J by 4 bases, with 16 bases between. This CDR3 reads CASSLEQGKFSYGYTF. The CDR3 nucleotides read TGCGCCAGCAGCTTGGAGCAGGGGAAATTTTCCTATGGCTACACCTTC.

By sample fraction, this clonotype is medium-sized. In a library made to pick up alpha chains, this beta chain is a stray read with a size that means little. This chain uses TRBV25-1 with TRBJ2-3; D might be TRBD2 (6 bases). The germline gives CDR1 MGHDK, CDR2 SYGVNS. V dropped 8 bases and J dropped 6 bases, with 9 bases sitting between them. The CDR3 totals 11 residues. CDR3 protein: CASAAGDTQYF. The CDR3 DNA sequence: TGTGCCAGCGCCGCGGGGGATACGCAGTATTTT.

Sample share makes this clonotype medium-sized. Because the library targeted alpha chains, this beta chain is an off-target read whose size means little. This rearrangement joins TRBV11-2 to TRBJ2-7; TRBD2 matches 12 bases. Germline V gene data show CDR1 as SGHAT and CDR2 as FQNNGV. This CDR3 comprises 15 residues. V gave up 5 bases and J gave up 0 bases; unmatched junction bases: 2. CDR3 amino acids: CASSPTSGSSYEQYF. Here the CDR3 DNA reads TGTGCCAGCAGCCCGACTAGCGGGAGCTCCTACGAGCAGTACTTC.

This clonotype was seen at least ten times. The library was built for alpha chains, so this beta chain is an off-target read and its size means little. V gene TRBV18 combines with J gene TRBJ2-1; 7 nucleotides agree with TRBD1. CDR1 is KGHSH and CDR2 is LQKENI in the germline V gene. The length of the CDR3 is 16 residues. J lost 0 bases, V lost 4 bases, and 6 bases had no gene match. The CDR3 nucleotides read TGTGCCAGCTCACGGGGACAGAAAGACTCCTACAATGAGCAGTTCTTC. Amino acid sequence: CASSRGQKDSYNEQFF.

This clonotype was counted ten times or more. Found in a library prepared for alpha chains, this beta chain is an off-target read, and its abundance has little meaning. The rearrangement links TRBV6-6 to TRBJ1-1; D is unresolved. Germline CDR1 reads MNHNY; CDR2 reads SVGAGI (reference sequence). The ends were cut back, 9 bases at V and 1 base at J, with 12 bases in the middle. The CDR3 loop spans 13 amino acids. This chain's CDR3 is CASRTTRNTEAFF. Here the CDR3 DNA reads TGTGCCAGTCGAACGACGCGGAACACTGAAGCTTTCTTT.

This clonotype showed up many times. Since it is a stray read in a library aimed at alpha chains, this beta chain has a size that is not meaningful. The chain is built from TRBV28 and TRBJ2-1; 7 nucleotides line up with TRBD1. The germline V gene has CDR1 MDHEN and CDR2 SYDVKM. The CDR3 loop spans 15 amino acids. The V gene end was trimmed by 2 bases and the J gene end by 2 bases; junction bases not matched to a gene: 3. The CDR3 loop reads CASSLDRAPYNEQFF. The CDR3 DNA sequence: TGTGCCAGCAGTTTAGACAGGGCACCCTACAATGAGCAGTTCTTC.

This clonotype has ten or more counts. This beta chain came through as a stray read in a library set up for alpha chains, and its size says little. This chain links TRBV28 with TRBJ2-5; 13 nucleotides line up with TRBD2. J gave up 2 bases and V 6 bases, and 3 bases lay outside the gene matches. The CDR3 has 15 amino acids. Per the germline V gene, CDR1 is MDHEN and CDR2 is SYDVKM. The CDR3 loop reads CASSLTSGGQETQYF. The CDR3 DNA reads TGTGCCAGCAGCCTGACTAGCGGGGGGCAAGAGACCCAGTACTTC. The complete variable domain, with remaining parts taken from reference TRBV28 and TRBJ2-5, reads DVKVTQSSRYLVKRTGEKVFLECVQDMDHENMFWYRQDPGLGLRLIYFSYDVKMKEKGDIPEGYSVSREKKERFSLILESASTNQTSMYLCASSLTSGGQETQYFGPGTRLLVL.

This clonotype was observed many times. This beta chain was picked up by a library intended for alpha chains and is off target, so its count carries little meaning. The DNA of the CDR3 is TGCAGTGCTCAGACTAGCGGGACCTACAATGAGCAGTTCTTC. Protein: CSAQTSGTYNEQFF. The genes are TRBV20-1 and TRBJ2-1; 11 bases are shared with TRBD2. The CDR3 has 14 amino acids. Germline V lookup: CDR1 DFQATT, CDR2 SNEGSKA (reference sequence). Trimming at V came to 5 bases and at J to 2 bases, leaving 2 bases not matched to a gene.

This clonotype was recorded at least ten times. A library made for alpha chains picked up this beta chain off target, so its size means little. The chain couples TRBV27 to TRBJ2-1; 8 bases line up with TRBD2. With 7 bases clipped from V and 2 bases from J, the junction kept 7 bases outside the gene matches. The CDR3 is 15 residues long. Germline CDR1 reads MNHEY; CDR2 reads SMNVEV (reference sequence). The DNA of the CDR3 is TGTGCCAGCACCGTAACTAGCGGACCCTACAATGAGCAGTTCTTC. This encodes CASTVTSGPYNEQFF.

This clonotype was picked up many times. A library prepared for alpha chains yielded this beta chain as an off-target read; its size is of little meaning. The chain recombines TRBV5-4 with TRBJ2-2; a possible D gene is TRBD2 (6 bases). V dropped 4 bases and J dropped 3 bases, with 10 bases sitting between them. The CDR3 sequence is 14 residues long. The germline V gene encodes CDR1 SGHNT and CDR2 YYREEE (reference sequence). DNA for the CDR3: TGTGCCAGCAGCCCGCCGGGGGACACCGGGGAGCTGTTTTTT. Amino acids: CASSPPGDTGELFF.

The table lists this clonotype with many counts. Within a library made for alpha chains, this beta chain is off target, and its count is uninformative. DNA of the CDR3: TGTGCCAGTAGTATAGATCAAGGGACCCGCACCAGCACAGATACGCAGTATTTT. Translation gives CASSIDQGTRTSTDTQYF. V usage is TRBV19 and J usage is TRBJ2-3; D tentatively reads TRBD1 or TRBD2 (5 bases each). The CDR3 totals 18 residues. Germline V lookup: CDR1 LNHDA, CDR2 SQIVND (reference sequence). V dropped 0 bases and J dropped 0 bases, with 16 bases sitting between them.

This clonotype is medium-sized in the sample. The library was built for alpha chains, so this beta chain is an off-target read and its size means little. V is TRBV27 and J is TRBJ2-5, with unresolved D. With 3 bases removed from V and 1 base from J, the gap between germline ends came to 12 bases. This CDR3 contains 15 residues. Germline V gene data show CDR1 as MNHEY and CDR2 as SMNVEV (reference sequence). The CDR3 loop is CASSFGLGSQETQYF. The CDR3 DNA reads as TGTGCCAGCAGTTTCGGTCTAGGAAGCCAAGAGACCCAGTACTTC.

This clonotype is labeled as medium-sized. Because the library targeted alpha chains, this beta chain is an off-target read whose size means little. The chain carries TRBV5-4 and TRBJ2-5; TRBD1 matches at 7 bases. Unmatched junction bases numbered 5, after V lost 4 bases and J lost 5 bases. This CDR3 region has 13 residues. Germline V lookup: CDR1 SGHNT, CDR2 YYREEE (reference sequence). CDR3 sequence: CASSQGGFETQYF. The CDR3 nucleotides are TGTGCCAGCAGCCAAGGGGGCTTCGAGACCCAGTACTTC.

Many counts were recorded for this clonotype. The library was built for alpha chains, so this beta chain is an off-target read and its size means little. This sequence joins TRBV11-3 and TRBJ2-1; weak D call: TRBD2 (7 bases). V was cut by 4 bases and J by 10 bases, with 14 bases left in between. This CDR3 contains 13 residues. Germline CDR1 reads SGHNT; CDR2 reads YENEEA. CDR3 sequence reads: CASSSRGAEEQFF. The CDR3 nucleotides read TGTGCCAGCAGCTCCCGGGGGGCCGAGGAGCAGTTCTTC.

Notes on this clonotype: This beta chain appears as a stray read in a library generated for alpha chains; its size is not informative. For the CDR3, the DNA is TGTGCTACCGTCGGGGACTACAATGAGCAGTTCTTC. It translates to CATVGDYNEQFF. The rearrangement links TRBV28 to TRBJ2-1, with D maybe TRBD2 (5 bases). Germline V gives CDR1 MDHEN, CDR2 SYDVKM. This CDR3 is built from 12 residues. The full variable domain, rest sourced from reference TRBV28 and TRBJ2-1, is DVKVTQSSRYLVKRTGEKVFLECVQDMDHENMFWYRQDPGLGLRLIYFSYDVKMKEKGDIPEGYSVSREKKERFSLILESASTNQTSMYLCATVGDYNEQFFGPGTRLTVL.

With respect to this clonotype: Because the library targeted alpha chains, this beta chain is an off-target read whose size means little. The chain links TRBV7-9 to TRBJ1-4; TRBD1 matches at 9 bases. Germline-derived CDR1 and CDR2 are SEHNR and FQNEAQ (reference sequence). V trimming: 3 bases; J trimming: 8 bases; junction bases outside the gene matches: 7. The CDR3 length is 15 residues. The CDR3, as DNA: TGTGCCAGCAGCTTCCCACAGGGGGCGCGCGAAAAACTGTTTTTT. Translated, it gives CASSFPQGAREKLFF.

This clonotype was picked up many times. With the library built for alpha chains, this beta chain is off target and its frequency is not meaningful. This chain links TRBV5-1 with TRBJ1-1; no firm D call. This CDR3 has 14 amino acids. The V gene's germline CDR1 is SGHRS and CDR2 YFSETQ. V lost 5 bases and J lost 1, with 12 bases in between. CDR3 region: CASSSRTGNTEAFF. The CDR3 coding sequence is TGCGCCAGCAGTTCCCGTACTGGGAACACTGAAGCTTTCTTT.

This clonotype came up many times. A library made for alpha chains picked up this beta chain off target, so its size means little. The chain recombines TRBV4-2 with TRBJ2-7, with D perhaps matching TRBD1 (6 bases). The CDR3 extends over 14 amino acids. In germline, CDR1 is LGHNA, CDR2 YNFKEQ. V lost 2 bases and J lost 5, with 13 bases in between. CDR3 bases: TGTGCCAGCAGCCAATTTCAGGGGATCAACGAGCAGTACTTC. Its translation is CASSQFQGINEQYF.

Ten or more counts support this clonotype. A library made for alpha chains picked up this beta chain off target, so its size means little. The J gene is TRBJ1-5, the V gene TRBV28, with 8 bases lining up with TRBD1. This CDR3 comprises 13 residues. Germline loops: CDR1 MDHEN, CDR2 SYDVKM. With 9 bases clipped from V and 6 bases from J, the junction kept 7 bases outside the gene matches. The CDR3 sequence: CASTTGVIQPQHF. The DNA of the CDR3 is TGTGCCAGTACGACAGGGGTGATTCAGCCCCAGCATTTT.

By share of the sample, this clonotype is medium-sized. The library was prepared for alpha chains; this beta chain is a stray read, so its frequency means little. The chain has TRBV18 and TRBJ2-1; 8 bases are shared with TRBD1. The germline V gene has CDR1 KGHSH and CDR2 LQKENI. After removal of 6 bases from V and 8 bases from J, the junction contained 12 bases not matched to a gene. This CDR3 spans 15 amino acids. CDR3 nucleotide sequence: TGTGCCAGCTCCCTGACAGGGGAAGTAATCCATGAGCAGTTCTTC. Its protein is CASSLTGEVIHEQFF. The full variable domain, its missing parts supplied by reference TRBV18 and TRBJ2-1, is NAGVMQNPRHLVRRRGQEARLRCSPMKGHSHVYWYRQLPEEGLKFMVYLQKENIIDESGMPKERFSAEFPKEGPSILRIQQVVRGDSAAYFCASSLTGEVIHEQFFGPGTRLTVL.